Below are 14 T cell receptor beta chains sequenced from a single sample in a study of blood T cell repertoires in COVID-19. Some clones are missing from TCRdb's copy, which holds only in-frame ones; the method was immunoSEQ multiplex PCR. The top ten hold 4% of the sample, which has about 140,000 clones, about four fifths seen once. What was sequenced was peripheral blood. The receptors were sampled from a woman aged 60 to 75 with acute or convalescent COVID-19.

The chain couples TRBV7-2 to TRBJ1-5; possible D gene TRBD1, 5 bases. V was trimmed by 5 bases and J by 0 bases, leaving 14 bases between them. The CDR3 is made up of 16 amino acids. Germline V gene data show CDR1 as SGHTA and CDR2 as FQGNSA. CDR3 coding DNA: TGTGCCAGCAGCCCCGAGACAGCTTATAGCAATCAGCCCCAGCATTTT. This encodes CASSPETAYSNQPQHF. Variable domain in full (rest from reference TRBV7-2 and TRBJ1-5): GAGVSQSPSNKVTEKGKDVELRCDPISGHTALYWYRQSLGQGLEFLIYFQGNSAPDKSGLPSDRFSAERTGGSVSTLTIQRTQQEDSAVYLCASSPETAYSNQPQHFGDGTRLSIL.

V usage is TRBV7-8 and J usage is TRBJ2-1; TRBD2 matches at 8 bases. The CDR3 totals 17 residues. After removal of 5 bases from V and 0 bases from J, the junction contained 9 bases not matched to a gene. Germline CDR1 reads SGHVS; CDR2 reads FQNEAQ. The CDR3 DNA follows: TGTGCCAGCAGCCCCACTAGCGGAGCCAGCTCCTACAATGAGCAGTTCTTC. Amino acid sequence: CASSPTSGASSYNEQFF.

This chain links TRBV24-1 with TRBJ2-3; D is unresolved. Germline values: CDR1 KGHDR, CDR2 SFDVKD. CDR3 length: 15 amino acids. V was shortened by 0 bases and J by 3 bases, with 9 bases between the two germline ends. CDR3 sequence reads: CATSDLVARTDTQYF. For the CDR3, the DNA is TGTGCCACCAGTGATTTGGTAGCTAGAACAGATACGCAGTATTTT.

The rearrangement links TRBV15 to TRBJ1-3; tentatively, D is TRBD1 (5 bases). The V gene's germline CDR1 is LNHNV and CDR2 YYDKDF (reference sequence). The CDR3 runs to 14 residues. The V and J ends lost 1 base and 6 bases respectively, with 10 bases between them. CDR3 sequence (DNA): TGTGCCACCAGCAGAGGACAGACGGAAAACACCATATATTTT. It specifies CATSRGQTENTIYF.

Regarding this clone: At the DNA level, this CDR3 is encoded by other sequences in the same sample as well. J is TRBJ2-7 and V is TRBV28, with TRBD2 matching over 7 bases. Germline assignment: CDR1 MDHEN and CDR2 SYDVKM. The trim removed 5 bases at V and 0 bases at J, leaving 7 bases unmatched. The CDR3 is 15 residues long. In DNA, the CDR3 is TGTGCCAGCAGTGTGGTGGGGACTAACTCCTACGAGCAGTACTTC. It is translated as CASSVVGTNSYEQYF.

As to this clone: Being one base from a much bigger clone, this may be a read error. The chain has TRBV11-2 and TRBJ2-4; the D gene is possibly TRBD1 (6 bases). The V gene lost 5 bases and the J gene lost 6 bases, with 8 bases spanning the gap. Per the germline V gene, CDR1 is SGHAT and CDR2 is FQNNGV. This CDR3 has 12 residues. The CDR3 spells CASSPDRNIQYF. As DNA, the CDR3 is TGTGCCAGCAGCCCGGACAGAAACATTCAGTACTTC.

J is TRBJ2-3 and V is TRBV19; perhaps TRBD2 as D (5 bases). Trimming shortened V by 8 bases and J by 6 bases, and 15 bases separated the two germline ends. The CDR3 extends over 13 amino acids. Germline V CDR1 and CDR2: LNHDA, SQIVND (reference sequence). The CDR3 loop is CASSVGSLDTQYF. CDR3 sequence (DNA): TGTGCCAGTTCAGTAGGGAGTTTGGATACGCAGTATTTT. Based on the CDR3 plus reference TRBV19 and TRBJ2-3, the full variable domain is DGGITQSPKYLFRKEGQNVTLSCEQNLNHDAMYWYRQDPGQGLRLIYYSQIVNDFQKGDIAEGYSVSREKKESFPLTVTSAQKNPTAFYLCASSVGSLDTQYFGPGTRLTVL.

The sample holds many counts of this clone. This CDR3 is also generated by other DNA sequences in the sample. The V call is TRBV3-1 (or the pseudogene TRBV3-2), the J call TRBJ1-1; D is perhaps TRBD1 (5 bases). The V gene's germline CDR1 is LGHDT and CDR2 YNNKEL (reference sequence). V gave up 2 bases and J gave up 1 base, with 8 bases separating them. CDR3 size: 14 residues. The CDR3 DNA sequence: TGTGCCAGCAGCCAACTCCAGGGGAACACTGAAGCTTTCTTT. Amino acid sequence: CASSQLQGNTEAFF.

The chain is built from TRBV19 and TRBJ1-4; the D is unclear. CDR3 length: 14 amino acids. CDR1 LNHDA and CDR2 SQIVND come from the germline V gene (reference sequence). V lost 7 bases, J lost 8 bases, and 17 bases lay in between. CDR3 nucleotides: TGTGCCAGTACCATGTCCGGGGTTAGCGAAAAACTGTTTTTT. It specifies CASTMSGVSEKLFF.

The chain joins TRBV30 to TRBJ2-1; 7 nucleotides agree with TRBD1. Germline CDR1 and CDR2: GTSNPN and SVGIG (reference sequence). The ends lost 5 bases at V and 3 bases at J; junction bases unmatched: 7. The CDR3 consists of 14 residues. CDR3 in amino acids: CAWDQGVGYNEQFF. The CDR3 bases are TGTGCCTGGGACCAGGGGGTGGGCTACAATGAGCAGTTCTTC.

The chain links TRBV14 to TRBJ1-3, with 7 bases matching TRBD1. The V gene's germline CDR1 is SGHDN and CDR2 FVKESK. After removal of 2 bases from V and 3 bases from J, the junction contained 16 bases not matched to a gene. The CDR3 spans 19 residues. CDR3 DNA: TGTGCCAGCAGCCAATCGCACGGGTTATGGCAGGGGGGTGGAAACACCATATATTTT. Residues: CASSQSHGLWQGGGNTIYF.

The CDR3, as DNA: TGTGCCAGCACTAAGGGGGGGACCCGGGTACATTCACCCCTCCACTTT. It translates to CASTKGGTRVHSPLHF. This chain links TRBV2 with TRBJ1-6; weak D call: TRBD1 (6 bases). Trimming removed 7 bases at V and 8 bases at J, with 21 bases between. CDR3 size: 16 residues. Germline V CDR1 and CDR2: SNHLY, FYNNEI.

The CDR3, as DNA: TGTGCCAGCAGGGAGGGCCGGTCTCAGACCCAGTACTTC. Translated: CASREGRSQTQYF. J is TRBJ2-5 and V is TRBV2; tentative D call: TRBD2 (6 bases). V shed 6 bases and J shed 6 bases, with 14 bases lying between them. The CDR3 is made up of 13 amino acids. Germline CDR1 SNHLY, CDR2 FYNNEI.

V usage is TRBV27 and J usage is TRBJ2-7, with D possibly being TRBD1 (6 bases). V was cut by 5 bases and J by 3 bases, with 11 bases left in between. Germline CDR1 MNHEY, CDR2 SMNVEV (reference sequence). The CDR3 extends over 13 amino acids. CDR3 DNA sequence: TGTGCCAGCAGTACCGGGACACACTACGAGCAGTACTTC. It specifies CASSTGTHYEQYF.